The 7 T cell receptor beta chains below were found in one sample sequenced in a study of cytomegalovirus exposure and HLA in healthy donors. Both 60 Vbeta primers and 13 Jbeta primers went into the PCR. Produced via immunoSEQ multiplex PCR; TCRdb's table is partial and in-frame only. The sample yields some 190,000 clones, roughly 73% seen once. Sequencing was performed on PBMCs. The receptor source for this set is a woman between 25 and 40 years old in good health and CMV-seropositive.

The rearrangement links TRBV5-1 to TRBJ2-1, with a weak D call TRBD1 (6 bases). Germline assignment: CDR1 SGHRS and CDR2 YFSETQ. Trimming took off 4 bases at V and 4 bases at J, with 9 bases between the two ends. The CDR3 totals 13 residues. The CDR3 region has the DNA TGCGCCAGCAGCATCGGACAGTACAATGAGCAGTTCTTC. It specifies CASSIGQYNEQFF.

This clone was seen a few times. The V gene is TRBV7-8, the J gene TRBJ2-7; the D is unclear. CDR1 is SGHVS and CDR2 is FQNEAQ in the germline V gene. The CDR3 extends over 15 amino acids. The ends were cut back, 4 bases at V and 5 bases at J, with 18 bases in the middle. The CDR3: CASSSRLLASHEQYF. The CDR3 region has the DNA TGTGCCAGCAGCTCCAGACTCTTAGCTTCGCACGAGCAGTACTTC.

The chain joins TRBV7-8 to TRBJ2-4, with 7 positions matching TRBD1. V lost 3 bases to trimming and J lost 1 base; unmatched junction nucleotides: 9. The CDR3 spans 17 residues. CDR1 is SGHVS and CDR2 is FQNEAQ in the germline V gene. The CDR3 DNA is TGTGCCAGCAGCTTTTCAGGGGGAAGGAGGGCCAAAAACATTCAGTACTTC. Protein: CASSFSGGRRAKNIQYF.

This clone turned up a few times. The chain combines TRBV7-8 with TRBJ2-1, with TRBD2 matching over 9 bases. J lost 9 bases, V lost 4 bases, and 10 bases had no gene match. The CDR3 length is 15 residues. Per the germline V gene, CDR1 is SGHVS and CDR2 is FQNEAQ. The DNA for the CDR3 is TGTGCCAGCAGCTCGCCGGGACTAGCTCTCGTTGAGCAGTTCTTC. Translation: CASSSPGLALVEQFF.

The chain carries TRBV23-1 and TRBJ2-5; D ambiguous. TRBV23-1 is given ORF status, its function remaining uncertain. The CDR3 totals 10 residues. Trimming removed 7 bases at V and 5 bases at J, with 5 bases between. Here the CDR3 DNA reads TGCGCCAGCACTCGGGAGACCCAGTACTTC. This gives the protein CASTRETQYF.

The chain couples TRBV4-3 to TRBJ2-1, with 10 bases matching TRBD2. Germline CDR1 reads LGHNA; CDR2 reads YSLEER. V lost 0 bases to trimming and J lost 4 bases; unmatched junction nucleotides: 6. This CDR3 has 17 residues. CDR3 DNA: TGCGCCAGCAGCCAAGAAACAGCGGGAGGGTATTACAATGAGCAGTTCTTC. This sequence encodes CASSQETAGGYYNEQFF.

In nucleotides, the CDR3 is TGTGCCAGTAGTGGACAGCTGAACACTGAAGCTTTCTTT. Translating it yields CASSGQLNTEAFF. The gene calls are TRBV19 and TRBJ1-1, with D possibly TRBD1 on 6 matching bases. The V end lost 5 bases, the J end lost 0 bases, and 7 bases lay between the germline ends. There are 13 residues in the CDR3. Germline V gene lookup returns CDR1 LNHDA and CDR2 SQIVND (reference sequence).